This T cell receptor beta chain was sequenced in a study of beta chain features in type 1 diabetes. Note on this clone: What it binds is unknown.

Broader study findings: In type 1 diabetes patients, VDJ junctions had fewer insertions; deletions at these junctions were more frequent. Patients' naive, central memory and Treg TCRB repertoires seemed closer to one another than those of healthy donors. Possible PCR preference for shorter templates applied equally to patients and controls.

Purities in excess of 95% were seen in all sorted populations. The authors reverse transcribed all of the isolated RNA, so sequencing captured expressed TCRB transcripts. Only in-frame clones appear in the TCRdb table, and some are missing; sequencing was by immunoSEQ multiplex PCR. The table records 350,000 to 450,000 clones, approximately 13% of them present only once. The CDR3 contains 15 residues. Germline lookup yields CDR1 PRHDT and CDR2 FYEKMQ (reference sequence). V lost 1 base and J 7 bases, leaving 16 bases between the germline ends. V and J are TRBV13 and TRBJ1-2; no firm D call. The receptor's source is a man aged 30 to 45 in good health. Sequenced material: naive CD4+ T cells from blood. The CDR3 here is CASSLELLGVAGYTF. CDR3 DNA sequence: TGTGCCAGCAGCTTAGAACTTTTGGGAGTTGCTGGCTACACCTTC.